This T cell receptor (beta chain) was recovered during a study of blood T cell repertoires in COVID-19. Only a few counts were recorded for this clone. This CDR3 has 14 residues. Trimming took off 0 bases at V and 7 bases at J, with 12 bases between the two ends. CDR1 and CDR2 from the germline V gene are SGHTA and FQGNSA. This table comes from immunoSEQ multiplex PCR, and its TCRdb copy is limited to in-frame clones, with some not included. The sample records around 40,000 clones, 75% to 85% being singletons. The TCR was taken from a human donor in a cohort sampled during active COVID-19. The gene calls are TRBV7-2 and TRBJ1-1, with TRBD1 as a possible D gene (6 bases). Sequencing was performed on peripheral blood. The CDR3 DNA reads TGTGCCAGCAGCTTAGCTACAGGGATGGGTGAAGCTTTCTTT. Residues: CASSLATGMGEAFF.